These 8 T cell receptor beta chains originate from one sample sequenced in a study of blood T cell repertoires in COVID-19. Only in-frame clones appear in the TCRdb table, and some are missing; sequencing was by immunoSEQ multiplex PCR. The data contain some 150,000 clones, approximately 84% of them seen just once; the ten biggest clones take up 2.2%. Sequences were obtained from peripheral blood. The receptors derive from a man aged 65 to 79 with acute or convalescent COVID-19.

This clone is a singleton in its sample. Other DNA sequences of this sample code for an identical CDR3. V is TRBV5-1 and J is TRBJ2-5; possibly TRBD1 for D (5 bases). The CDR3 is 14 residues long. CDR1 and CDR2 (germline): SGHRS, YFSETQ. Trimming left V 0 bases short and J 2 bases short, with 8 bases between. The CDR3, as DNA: TGCGCCAGCAGCTTGGGGTCAGGGCAAGAGACCCAGTACTTC. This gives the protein CASSLGSGQETQYF.

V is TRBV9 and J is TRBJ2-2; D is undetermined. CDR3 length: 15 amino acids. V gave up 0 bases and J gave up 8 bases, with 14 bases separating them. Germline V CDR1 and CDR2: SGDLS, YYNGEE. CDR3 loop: CASSVATGSNGELFF. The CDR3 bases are TGTGCCAGCAGCGTAGCTACCGGGTCGAATGGGGAGCTGTTTTTT.

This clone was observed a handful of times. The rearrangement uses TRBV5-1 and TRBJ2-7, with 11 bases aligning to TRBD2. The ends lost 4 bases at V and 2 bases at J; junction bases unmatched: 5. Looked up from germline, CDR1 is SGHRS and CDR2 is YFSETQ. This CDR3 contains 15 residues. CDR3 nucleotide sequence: TGCGCCAGCAGCCCGGGACTAGCGGTCACCTACGAGCAGTACTTC. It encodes CASSPGLAVTYEQYF. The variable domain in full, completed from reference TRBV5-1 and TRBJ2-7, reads KAGVTQTPRYLIKTRGQQVTLSCSPISGHRSVSWYQQTPGQGLQFLFEYFSETQRNKGNFPGRFSGRQFSNSRSEMNVSTLELGDSALYLCASSPGLAVTYEQYFGPGTRLTVT.

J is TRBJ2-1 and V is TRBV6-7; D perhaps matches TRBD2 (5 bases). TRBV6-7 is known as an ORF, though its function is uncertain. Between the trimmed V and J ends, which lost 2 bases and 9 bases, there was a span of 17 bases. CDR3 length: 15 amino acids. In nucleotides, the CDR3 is TGTGCCAGCAGTTACCCCACAGAGAGGGCGGGTGAGCAGTTCTTC. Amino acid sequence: CASSYPTERAGEQFF.

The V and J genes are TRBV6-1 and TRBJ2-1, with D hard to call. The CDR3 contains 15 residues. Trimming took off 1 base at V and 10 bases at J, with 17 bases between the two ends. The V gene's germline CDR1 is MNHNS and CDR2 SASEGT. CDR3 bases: TGTGCCAGCAGTGAAGATTCTAGGTCTAATCTCGAGCAGTTCTTC. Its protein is CASSEDSRSNLEQFF.

The CDR3, as DNA: TGTGCCAGCAGCCCGCCGGAGGCCAAAAACATTCAGTACTTC. Protein sequence: CASSPPEAKNIQYF. The chain links TRBV3-1 (or the pseudogene TRBV3-2) to TRBJ2-4; D unresolved. The CDR3 extends over 14 amino acids. Germline lookup yields CDR1 LGHDT and CDR2 YNNKEL (reference sequence). Trimming took off 4 bases at V and 1 base at J, with 8 bases between the two ends.

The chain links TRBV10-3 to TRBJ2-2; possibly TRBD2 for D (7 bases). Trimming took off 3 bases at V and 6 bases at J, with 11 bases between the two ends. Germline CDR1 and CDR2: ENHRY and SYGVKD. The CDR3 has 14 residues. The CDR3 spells CAISDRRGPGELFF. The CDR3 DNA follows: TGTGCCATCAGTGATCGGCGGGGGCCCGGGGAGCTGTTTTTT.

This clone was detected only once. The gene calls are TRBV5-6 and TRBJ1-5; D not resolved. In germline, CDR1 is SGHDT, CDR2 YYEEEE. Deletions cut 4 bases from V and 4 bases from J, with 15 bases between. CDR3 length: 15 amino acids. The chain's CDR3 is CASSGAAERNQPQHF. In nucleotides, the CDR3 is TGTGCCAGCAGCGGCGCTGCGGAGAGAAATCAGCCCCAGCATTTT. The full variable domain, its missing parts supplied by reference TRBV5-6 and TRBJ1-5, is DAGVTQSPTHLIKTRGQQVTLRCSPKSGHDTVSWYQQALGQGPQFIFQYYEEEERQRGNFPDRFSGHQFPNYSSELNVNALLLGDSALYLCASSGAAERNQPQHFGDGTRLSIL.